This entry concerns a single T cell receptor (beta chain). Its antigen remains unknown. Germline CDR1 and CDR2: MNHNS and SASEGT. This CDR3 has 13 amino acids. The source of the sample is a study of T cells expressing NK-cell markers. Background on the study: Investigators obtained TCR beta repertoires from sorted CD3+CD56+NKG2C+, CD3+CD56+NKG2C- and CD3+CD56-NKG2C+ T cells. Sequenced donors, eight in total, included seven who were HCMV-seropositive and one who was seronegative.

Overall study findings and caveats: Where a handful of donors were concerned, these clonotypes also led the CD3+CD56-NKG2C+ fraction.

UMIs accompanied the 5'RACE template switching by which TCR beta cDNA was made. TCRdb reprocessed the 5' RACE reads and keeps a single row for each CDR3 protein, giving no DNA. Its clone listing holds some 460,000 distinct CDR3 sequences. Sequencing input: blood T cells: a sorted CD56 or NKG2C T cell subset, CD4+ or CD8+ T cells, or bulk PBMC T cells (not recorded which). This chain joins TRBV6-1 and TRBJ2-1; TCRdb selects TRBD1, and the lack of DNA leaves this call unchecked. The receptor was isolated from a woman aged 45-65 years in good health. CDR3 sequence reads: CASSRESDNEQFF.